These 22 T cell receptor beta chains came from one sample sequenced in a study of blood T cell repertoires in COVID-19. The assay was immunoSEQ multiplex PCR, and TCRdb's table has in-frame clones only and misses some. The table has some 14,000 clones, less than 80% seen once. The sample taken for sequencing was peripheral blood. The receptors here all came from a man in his 70s with acute or convalescent COVID-19.

This chain uses TRBV6-5 with TRBJ2-1, with unresolved D. CDR1 and CDR2 (germline): MNHEY, SVGAGI. V lost 0 bases and J 6 bases, leaving 6 bases between the germline ends. CDR3 length: 13 amino acids. The CDR3 DNA sequence: TGTGCCAGCAGTTACTCGATAGTCAATGAGCAGTTCTTC. This encodes CASSYSIVNEQFF.

This rearrangement joins TRBV2 to TRBJ1-5; TRBD1 matches at 7 bases. The CDR3 runs to 13 residues. Germline CDR1 and CDR2: SNHLY and FYNNEI. After removal of 10 bases from V and 5 bases from J, the junction contained 8 bases not matched to a gene. Here the CDR3 DNA reads TGTGCCACCAAAGGGACAGAAGATCAGCCCCAGCATTTT. Its translation is CATKGTEDQPQHF.

This chain uses TRBV12-3 or TRBV12-4 with TRBJ1-2; weak D call: TRBD1 (5 bases). V was clipped by 6 bases and J by 2 bases, with 10 bases between them. The CDR3 contains 13 residues. The CDR3 DNA is TGTGCCAGCAGCCAACAGGAGAACTATGGCTACACCTTC. Translated, it gives CASSQQENYGYTF.

The rearrangement links TRBV19 to TRBJ1-5; 7 positions match TRBD1. CDR1 and CDR2 (germline): LNHDA, SQIVND (reference sequence). The CDR3 consists of 16 residues. V gave up 4 bases and J gave up 0 bases; unmatched junction bases: 6. CDR3 loop: CASSKGQSNSNQPQHF. The CDR3 bases are TGTGCCAGTAGTAAGGGACAGTCAAATAGCAATCAGCCCCAGCATTTT.

This clone was seen only a few times. This rearrangement joins TRBV28 to TRBJ2-7; D is unresolved. The V gene lost 7 bases and the J gene lost 1 base, with 14 bases spanning the gap. There are 14 residues in the CDR3. CDR1 and CDR2 (germline): MDHEN, SYDVKM. The CDR3 sequence: CASTPPQLSYEQYF. The CDR3 DNA reads as TGTGCCAGCACCCCCCCGCAGTTGTCCTACGAGCAGTACTTC.

The J gene is TRBJ1-1, the V gene TRBV21-1; TRBD1, the D gene given by the table, was not confirmed from the DNA. TRBV21-1 is a listed pseudogene. The CDR3 is made up of 16 amino acids. CDR3 amino acids: CASSKAPRQGGFEAFF. For the CDR3, the DNA is TGTGCCAGCAGCAAAGCACCTCGACAGGGTGGTTTTGAAGCTTTCTTT.

This clone was recorded once. Additional DNA sequences in this sample encode the identical CDR3. This sequence joins TRBV12-3 or TRBV12-4 and TRBJ2-2; D unclear. V was shortened by 6 bases and J by 5 bases, with 10 bases between the two germline ends. The CDR3 contains 13 residues. The CDR3 sequence is CASSFAATGELFF. The CDR3 DNA is TGTGCCAGCAGCTTCGCAGCGACCGGGGAGCTGTTTTTT.

The genes are TRBV19 and TRBJ2-1, with D maybe TRBD1 (6 bases). CDR3 length: 13 amino acids. V shed 10 bases and J shed 5 bases, with 15 bases lying between them. Germline CDR1 LNHDA, CDR2 SQIVND (reference sequence). Here the CDR3 DNA reads TGTGCCACTCAGGGGTCCCTCGACAATGAGCAGTTCTTC. It is translated as CATQGSLDNEQFF.

V usage is TRBV7-6 and J usage is TRBJ2-5; 15 positions match TRBD2. CDR3 length: 17 residues. Trimming cost V 5 bases and J 5 bases; bases outside gene matches: 9. Germline V lookup: CDR1 SGHVS, CDR2 FNYEAQ. The CDR3 loop reads CASSAGLAGGPGETQYF. CDR3 in DNA: TGTGCCAGCAGCGCAGGACTAGCGGGGGGGCCAGGGGAGACCCAGTACTTC.

The chain links TRBV24-1 to TRBJ2-1, with 11 nucleotides matching TRBD1. CDR3 length: 12 residues. Germline CDR1 KGHDR, CDR2 SFDVKD. V was clipped by 10 bases and J by 9 bases; unmatched bases: 4. The CDR3 is CATDRGQGEQFF. The DNA of the CDR3 is TGTGCCACGGACAGGGGGCAGGGTGAGCAGTTCTTC.

The rearrangement uses TRBV29-1 and TRBJ2-2, with 13 bases matching TRBD2. The length of the CDR3 is 16 residues. V lost 7 bases and J lost 7; bases outside the gene matches: 12. Per germline, CDR1 SQVTM and CDR2 ANQGSEA. The CDR3 sequence: CSAGGGLAGVIGELFF. The CDR3 DNA sequence: TGCAGCGCCGGGGGCGGACTAGCGGGAGTGATCGGGGAGCTGTTTTTT.

This chain uses TRBV13 with TRBJ1-3; maybe TRBD1 (5 bases). Germline lookup yields CDR1 PRHDT and CDR2 FYEKMQ (reference sequence). Trimming removed 3 bases at V and 4 bases at J, with 10 bases between. The CDR3 totals 14 residues. CDR3 amino acids: CASSFKTAGNTIYF. The CDR3 nucleotides are TGTGCCAGCAGCTTTAAGACAGCCGGAAACACCATATATTTT.

This chain joins TRBV4-2 and TRBJ2-2; maybe TRBD1 (5 bases). V gave up 7 bases and J gave up 2 bases, with 14 bases separating them. The germline CDR1 and CDR2 sequences are LGHNA and YNFKEQ. The CDR3 contains 15 residues. The CDR3 region is CASTPGKYNTGELFF. CDR3 nucleotide sequence: TGTGCCAGCACCCCAGGGAAATACAACACCGGGGAGCTGTTTTTT.

The chain carries TRBV14 and TRBJ1-1, with 7 bases that match TRBD1. This CDR3 region has 13 residues. CDR1 SGHDN and CDR2 FVKESK come from the germline V gene. After removal of 4 bases from V and 3 bases from J, the junction contained 2 bases not matched to a gene. CDR3 region: CASSPTGDTEAFF. CDR3 DNA sequence: TGTGCCAGCAGCCCTACAGGGGACACTGAAGCTTTCTTT.

A single count supports this clone. This sequence joins TRBV19 and TRBJ1-4; D not certain. The CDR3 consists of 13 residues. CDR1 and CDR2 from the germline V gene are LNHDA and SQIVND (reference sequence). The V end lost 3 bases, the J end lost 3 bases, and 5 bases lay between the germline ends. CDR3 sequence (DNA): TGTGCCAGTAGTATTCGGGCTAATGAAAAACTGTTTTTT. Translation gives CASSIRANEKLFF.

The V gene is TRBV9, the J gene TRBJ2-2; a weak D match, TRBD1 (5 bases). Trimming cost V 3 bases and J 12 bases, with 15 bases left between them. The germline gives CDR1 SGDLS, CDR2 YYNGEE. CDR3 size: 13 residues. CDR3 coding DNA: TGTGCCAGCAGCGCTCTATTAGACAGTAAGCTGTTTTTT. It encodes CASSALLDSKLFF. Supplemented by reference TRBV9 and TRBJ2-2, the full variable domain reads DSGVTQTPKHLITATGQRVTLRCSPRSGDLSVYWYQQSLDQGLQFLIQYYNGEERAKGNILERFSAQQFPDLHSELNLSSLELGDSALYFCASSALLDSKLFFGEGSRLTVL.

This clone appeared once. The chain has TRBV7-2 and TRBJ2-5; 7 bases match TRBD1. Germline V lookup: CDR1 SGHTA, CDR2 FQGNSA. This CDR3 spans 14 amino acids. The ends lost 5 bases at V and 4 bases at J; junction bases unmatched: 7. CDR3 residues: CASSLGTVGETQYF. Here the CDR3 DNA reads TGTGCCAGCAGCCTAGGGACAGTAGGAGAGACCCAGTACTTC. Filled out from reference TRBV7-2 and TRBJ2-5, the complete variable domain reads GAGVSQSPSNKVTEKGKDVELRCDPISGHTALYWYRQSLGQGLEFLIYFQGNSAPDKSGLPSDRFSAERTGGSVSTLTIQRTQQEDSAVYLCASSLGTVGETQYFGPGTRLLVL.

The chain is built from TRBV5-6 and TRBJ1-5; a possible D gene is TRBD1 (6 bases). The CDR3 is 14 residues long. Trimming pared 0 bases from V and 6 bases from J, leaving 10 bases between. Germline loops: CDR1 SGHDT, CDR2 YYEEEE. CDR3 in DNA: TGTGCCAGCAGCTTGGGGCAGGGGAGTCAGCCCCAGCATTTT. Translating gives CASSLGQGSQPQHF.

This clone appeared a single time. The rearrangement links TRBV28 to TRBJ2-1; D remains ambiguous. CDR3 size: 16 residues. The germline gives CDR1 MDHEN, CDR2 SYDVKM. V was pared by 5 bases and J by 0 bases, with 14 bases between. CDR3 DNA sequence: TGTGCCAGCAGTATCCGGAGCCCTAGCTCCTACAATGAGCAGTTCTTC. The encoded protein is CASSIRSPSSYNEQFF. Full variable domain (missing parts from reference TRBV28 and TRBJ2-1): DVKVTQSSRYLVKRTGEKVFLECVQDMDHENMFWYRQDPGLGLRLIYFSYDVKMKEKGDIPEGYSVSREKKERFSLILESASTNQTSMYLCASSIRSPSSYNEQFFGPGTRLTVL.

V is TRBV5-4 and J is TRBJ1-1; no clear D. Germline lookup yields CDR1 SGHNT and CDR2 YYREEE (reference sequence). Deletions cut 0 bases from V and 0 bases from J, with 9 bases between. The CDR3 length is 15 residues. The CDR3 loop is CASSLAGVMNTEAFF. The CDR3 coding sequence is TGTGCCAGCAGCTTGGCCGGAGTTATGAACACTGAAGCTTTCTTT.

This clone has only one observation. The V gene is TRBV2, the J gene TRBJ1-5, with 7 positions matching TRBD1. This CDR3 region has 15 residues. J gave up 5 bases and V 8 bases, and 12 bases lay outside the gene matches. Germline CDR1 is SNHLY and CDR2 is FYNNEI. The CDR3 sequence is CASRPRDSFYQPQHF. CDR3 in DNA: TGTGCCAGCCGGCCAAGGGACAGCTTCTATCAGCCCCAGCATTTT.

The chain is built from TRBV7-2 and TRBJ1-1; 9 nucleotides match TRBD1. After removal of 6 bases from V and 9 bases from J, the junction contained 5 bases not matched to a gene. CDR1 is SGHTA, CDR2 FQGNSA, per germline. The CDR3 loop spans 12 amino acids. The CDR3 protein is CASSLNRGQAFF. CDR3 bases: TGTGCCAGCAGTTTAAACAGGGGGCAAGCTTTCTTT.